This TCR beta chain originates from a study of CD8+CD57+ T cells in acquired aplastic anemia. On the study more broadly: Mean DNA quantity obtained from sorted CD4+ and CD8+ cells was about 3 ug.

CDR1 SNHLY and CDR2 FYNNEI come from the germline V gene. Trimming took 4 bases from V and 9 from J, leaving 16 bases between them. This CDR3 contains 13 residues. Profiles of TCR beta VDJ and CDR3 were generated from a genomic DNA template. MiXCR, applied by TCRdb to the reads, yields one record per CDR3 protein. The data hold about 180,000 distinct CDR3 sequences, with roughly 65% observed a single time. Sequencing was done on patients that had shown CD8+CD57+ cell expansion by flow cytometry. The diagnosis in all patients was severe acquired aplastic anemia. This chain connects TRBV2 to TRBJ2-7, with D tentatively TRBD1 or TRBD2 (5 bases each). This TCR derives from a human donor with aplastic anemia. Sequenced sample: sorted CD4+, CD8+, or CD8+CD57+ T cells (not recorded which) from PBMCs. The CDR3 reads CASSGDLLTGQYF. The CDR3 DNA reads TGTGCCAGCAGTGGGGACCTCTTAACGGGGCAGTACTTC.